Each of the 28 T cell receptor beta chains below was sequenced from the same sample in a study of shared clonotypes between healthy human individuals. Libraries were prepared by immunoSEQ multiplex PCR; TCRdb keeps only in-frame clonotypes and omits some of them. The table includes about 2.4 million clones, over 85% detected once. The specimen was naive CD4+ T cells sorted from blood. Subset reported: CD45RA+ positively selected. These receptors all come from a man aged 18-30 years in good health.

V is TRBV4-3 and J is TRBJ2-1, with D tentatively TRBD2 (7 bases). Germline V gives CDR1 LGHNA, CDR2 YSLEER. This CDR3 comprises 16 residues. The V gene lost 0 bases and the J gene lost 2 bases, with 11 bases spanning the gap. DNA for the CDR3: TGCGCCAGCAGCCAAGATCCGGGGGGCACCTACAATGAGCAGTTCTTC. Translating it yields CASSQDPGGTYNEQFF.

A few counts support this clone. The CDR3 is CASMQGWNSPLHF. The CDR3 nucleotides read TGTGCCAGTATGCAGGGGTGGAATTCACCCCTCCACTTT. The rearrangement uses TRBV19 and TRBJ1-6, with TRBD1 as a possible D gene (6 bases). V was cut by 7 bases and J by 7 bases, with 11 bases left in between. This CDR3 spans 13 amino acids. The V gene's germline CDR1 is LNHDA and CDR2 SQIVND (reference sequence).

The V call is TRBV5-1, the J call TRBJ2-1; tentative D call: TRBD2 (6 bases). Looked up from germline, CDR1 is SGHRS and CDR2 is YFSETQ. The CDR3 totals 16 residues. The ends were cut back, 0 bases at V and 1 base at J, with 11 bases in the middle. Here the CDR3 reads CASSLAGRTSYNEQFF. The CDR3 DNA follows: TGCGCCAGCAGCTTGGCCGGGAGAACATCCTACAATGAGCAGTTCTTC.

V and J are TRBV10-3 and TRBJ2-7; D is possibly TRBD1 (5 bases). This CDR3 comprises 12 residues. The germline gives CDR1 ENHRY, CDR2 SYGVKD. With 7 bases removed from V and 0 bases from J, the gap between germline ends came to 7 bases. CDR3 coding DNA: TGTGCCATCACTGACAGCTCCTACGAGCAGTACTTC. This translates into CAITDSSYEQYF.

On this clone: Other nucleotide sequences in the sample specify the same CDR3. The genes are TRBV29-1 and TRBJ1-2; TRBD1 matches 9 bases. V shed 5 bases and J 3 bases; nucleotides not matched to a gene: 1. Germline CDR1 and CDR2: SQVTM and ANQGSEA. This CDR3 is 12 amino acids long. CDR3 sequence reads: CSVTGGDYGYTF. DNA of the CDR3: TGCAGCGTTACAGGGGGCGACTATGGCTACACCTTC.

The chain recombines TRBV6-1 with TRBJ2-3, with 8 bases aligning to TRBD2. The junction had 10 bases not matched to a gene; V was cut back by 2 bases and J by 6 bases. There are 16 residues in the CDR3. Per the germline V gene, CDR1 is MNHNS and CDR2 is SASEGT. The CDR3 coding sequence is TGTGCCAGCAGTGAATCCGCGGGGGGTTCTGCGGATACGCAGTATTTT. Translation: CASSESAGGSADTQYF.

This clone was seen just once. The chain combines TRBV5-1 with TRBJ2-2; 9 nucleotides match TRBD1. Germline-derived CDR1 and CDR2 are SGHRS and YFSETQ. V trimming: 7 bases; J trimming: 2 bases; junction bases outside the gene matches: 6. This CDR3 region has 15 residues. The DNA for the CDR3 is TGCGCCAGCCGACAGGGGGTTACTAACACCGGGGAGCTGTTTTTT. It codes for CASRQGVTNTGELFF.

The chain carries TRBV27 and TRBJ1-2, with TRBD1 matching 9 bases. The CDR3 contains 16 residues. Germline CDR1 MNHEY, CDR2 SMNVEV (reference sequence). Here the CDR3 reads CASGWGTGIVRYGYTF. The CDR3 region has the DNA TGTGCGAGCGGCTGGGGGACAGGGATAGTGCGGTATGGCTACACCTTC.

This clone was seen a handful of times. This sequence joins TRBV7-9 and TRBJ2-7, with 9 bases identical to TRBD1. The CDR3 loop spans 12 amino acids. Trimming took 7 bases from V and 6 from J; bases not matched to a gene: 4. CDR1 is SEHNR and CDR2 is FQNEAQ in the germline V gene (reference sequence). The CDR3 loop reads CASKQGAGEQYF. The CDR3 bases are TGTGCCAGCAAACAGGGGGCTGGCGAGCAGTACTTC.

This clone came up once. The gene calls are TRBV18 and TRBJ1-1; no firm D call. Germline assignment: CDR1 KGHSH and CDR2 LQKENI. The CDR3 sequence is 16 residues long. Trimming stripped 2 bases from V and 3 bases from J, with 16 bases between. CDR3 in amino acids: CASSPILRVADTEAFF. The CDR3 DNA sequence: TGTGCCAGCTCACCAATCCTAAGGGTAGCAGACACTGAAGCTTTCTTT.

The rearrangement links TRBV7-2 to TRBJ2-7, with D possibly being TRBD2 (6 bases). V gave up 5 bases and J gave up 0 bases, with 14 bases separating them. The CDR3 spans 15 residues. Germline lookup yields CDR1 SGHTA and CDR2 FQGNSA. CDR3 DNA sequence: TGTGCCAGCAGCCGTAGCGGCCTGGCCTCCTACGAGCAGTACTTC. It translates to CASSRSGLASYEQYF.

A few counts support this clone. This chain uses TRBV30 with TRBJ1-6; D remains unclear. CDR1 is GTSNPN and CDR2 is SVGIG in the germline V gene (reference sequence). CDR3 length: 13 residues. V lost 0 bases and J 5 bases, leaving 5 bases between the germline ends. CDR3 sequence reads: CAWSVSDNSPLHF. The DNA for the CDR3 is TGTGCCTGGAGTGTTTCCGATAATTCACCCCTCCACTTT.

The chain links TRBV10-3 to TRBJ1-1; a possible D gene is TRBD1 (5 bases). Germline CDR1 ENHRY, CDR2 SYGVKD. V lost 7 bases and J 4 bases, leaving 7 bases between the germline ends. There are 11 residues in the CDR3. CDR3 protein: CAITRGTEAFF. The DNA for the CDR3 is TGTGCCATCACTAGGGGCACTGAAGCTTTCTTT.

The CDR3 sequence is CASSRGLAGEQYF. The CDR3 region has the DNA TGTGCCAGCAGCCGTGGACTAGCGGGCGAGCAGTACTTC. The rearrangement links TRBV7-8 to TRBJ2-7; 11 nucleotides line up with TRBD2. Germline V gives CDR1 SGHVS, CDR2 FQNEAQ. The length of the CDR3 is 13 residues. With 5 bases clipped from V and 6 bases from J, the junction kept 3 bases outside the gene matches.

This rearrangement joins TRBV7-6 to TRBJ2-1; 9 nucleotides align to TRBD1. The CDR3 totals 14 residues. Germline CDR1 is SGHVS and CDR2 is FNYEAQ. The V segment lost 4 bases and the J segment 8 bases; nucleotides outside the gene matches: 6. Here the CDR3 DNA reads TGTGCCAGCAGCTCCCCGGGACAGGGTGATGAGCAGTTCTTC. The encoded protein is CASSSPGQGDEQFF.

The rearrangement links TRBV28 to TRBJ1-2, with TRBD1 as a possible D gene (5 bases). This CDR3 has 13 amino acids. The ends were cut back, 1 base at V and 8 bases at J, with 11 bases in the middle. Germline V gives CDR1 MDHEN, CDR2 SYDVKM. The CDR3 sequence is CASSLYGRDGYTF. The CDR3 nucleotides read TGTGCCAGCAGTTTATATGGGAGGGACGGCTACACCTTC.

V gene TRBV7-9 combines with J gene TRBJ2-2, with D possibly being TRBD2 (6 bases). The CDR3 is 15 residues long. The germline V gene has CDR1 SEHNR and CDR2 FQNEAQ (reference sequence). V was clipped by 5 bases and J by 5 bases, with 15 bases between them. The CDR3 DNA reads as TGTGCCAGCAGCCCGGCCGGGACTTATACCGGGGAGCTGTTTTTT. Amino acids: CASSPAGTYTGELFF.

The chain has TRBV19 and TRBJ2-7; D may be TRBD1 (5 bases). This CDR3 comprises 14 residues. CDR1 is LNHDA, CDR2 SQIVND, per germline (reference sequence). Trimming cost V 6 bases and J 2 bases, with 14 bases left between them. The CDR3, as DNA: TGTGCCAGTAGAGCCAGGGTTTTCCCCTACGAGCAGTACTTC. This translates into CASRARVFPYEQYF.

This clone was counted a few times. This chain uses TRBV7-9 with TRBJ1-1; D gene unclear. Per germline, CDR1 SEHNR and CDR2 FQNEAQ (reference sequence). The ends were cut back, 1 base at V and 11 bases at J, with 8 bases in the middle. The CDR3 covers 11 residues. For the CDR3, the DNA is TGTGCCAGCAGCTTAGGTCCGGATGCTTTCTTT. This encodes CASSLGPDAFF.

This chain uses TRBV9 with TRBJ1-2; the D gene is possibly TRBD1 (6 bases). Germline V gene sequence: CDR1 SGDLS, CDR2 YYNGEE. The CDR3 is 13 amino acids. Between the trimmed V and J ends, which lost 3 bases and 3 bases, there was a span of 9 bases. The CDR3 DNA sequence: TGTGCCAGCAGCGCCGGGGGCCACTATGGCTACACCTTC. The encoded protein is CASSAGGHYGYTF.

The chain has TRBV12-2 and TRBJ1-5. TRBV12-2 is an annotated pseudogene. The CDR3 loop spans 17 amino acids. The CDR3 sequence is CASRSLASGTPYQPQHF. CDR3 nucleotide sequence: TGTGCAAGTCGCTCCTTAGCATCGGGAACTCCTTATCAGCCCCAGCATTTT.

The chain carries TRBV7-8 and TRBJ2-3; either TRBD1 or TRBD2 may supply D (6 bases each). Germline V gene lookup returns CDR1 SGHVS and CDR2 FQNEAQ. The CDR3 consists of 14 residues. Trimming cost V 2 bases and J 1 base, with 7 bases left between them. CDR3 DNA: TGTGCCAGCAGCTTACGGGGGCGCACAGATACGCAGTATTTT. Amino acid sequence: CASSLRGRTDTQYF. The full variable domain, in which reference TRBV7-8 and TRBJ2-3 provide the parts outside the CDR3, is GAGVSQSPRYKVAKRGQDVALRCDPISGHVSLFWYQQALGQGPEFLTYFQNEAQLDKSGLPSDRFFAERPEGSVSTLKIQRTQQEDSAVYLCASSLRGRTDTQYFGPGTRLTVL.

This sequence joins TRBV15 and TRBJ2-2; D gene ambiguous. The CDR3 is 14 residues long. The germline V and J ends were trimmed by 0 bases and 9 bases, with 11 bases remaining between them. Germline V CDR1 and CDR2: LNHNV, YYDKDF (reference sequence). The CDR3 bases are TGTGCCACCAGCAGAGATCGGGCTGAGAGGGAGCTGTTTTTT. Protein sequence: CATSRDRAERELFF.

The chain carries TRBV6-5 and TRBJ2-2; tentatively, D is TRBD1 or TRBD2 (6 bases each). CDR3 length equals 15 residues. Germline V gene sequence: CDR1 MNHEY, CDR2 SVGAGI. The ends were cut back, 6 bases at V and 6 bases at J, with 17 bases in the middle. This chain's CDR3 is CASSPSRGPPGELFF. The CDR3 DNA follows: TGTGCCAGCAGCCCATCCCGGGGGCCCCCCGGGGAGCTGTTTTTT.

The chain employs TRBV6-6 and TRBJ2-1, with TRBD2 identical over 12 bases. This CDR3 has 15 amino acids. V was pared by 5 bases and J by 6 bases, with 5 bases of the junction left unmatched. The V gene's germline CDR1 is MNHNY and CDR2 SVGAGI (reference sequence). The CDR3 DNA reads as TGTGCCAGCAGTCGACTAGCGGGAGTCTCCAATGAGCAGTTCTTC. It is translated as CASSRLAGVSNEQFF.

This chain connects TRBV6-4 to TRBJ1-3; 7 bases are a match to TRBD1. Germline V gene sequence: CDR1 MRHNA, CDR2 SNTAGT. J lost 0 bases, V lost 0 bases, and 2 bases had no gene match. The CDR3 totals 16 residues. The CDR3 loop is CASSDSGTASGNTIYF. DNA for the CDR3: TGTGCCAGCAGTGACTCGGGGACAGCCTCTGGAAACACCATATATTTT.

A note on this clone: Distinct nucleotide sequences in the sample also encode this CDR3. The J gene is TRBJ1-3, the V gene TRBV5-1, with no clear D. V was cut by 0 bases and J by 4 bases, with 5 bases left in between. This CDR3 has 13 amino acids. Germline V lookup: CDR1 SGHRS, CDR2 YFSETQ. Written as DNA, the CDR3 is TGCGCCAGCAGCTTGGGACCAGGAAACACCATATATTTT. Translated: CASSLGPGNTIYF.

On this clone: Other DNA sequences in this specimen translate into the identical CDR3. J is TRBJ1-1 and V is TRBV29-1; a possible D gene is TRBD1 (6 bases). CDR1 is SQVTM and CDR2 is ANQGSEA in the germline V gene. This CDR3 region has 14 residues. The V gene lost 3 bases and the J gene lost 1 base, with 12 bases spanning the gap. The CDR3 reads CSVEGGLGNTEAFF. The CDR3 region has the DNA TGCAGCGTTGAGGGGGGCTTGGGGAACACTGAAGCTTTCTTT.